Detailed here is one T cell receptor (beta chain). This clonotype was recorded only once. Its antigen is unknown. Within one base of it there is no much larger clone, and no base qualities were kept. A lone read offers only weak evidence. This entry is derived from a study of low-dose radiotherapy and immunotherapy resistance in tumors (dated by TCRdb to between 2021 and 2022). Study-level background: Cohort 1 received 0.5 Gy per fraction every 2 weeks, with a prescribed total PTV dose of 6.5 Gy. In Cohort 2, 1 Gy per fraction was delivered every two weeks, for a total of 13 Gy over 26 weeks. Nivolumab was administered intravenously as a 240 mg flat dose every two weeks, and ipilimumab was administered intravenously at 1 mg/kg every six weeks. Cyclophosphamide 200 mg/m2 was administered intravenously every two weeks, one day before each radiation and immunotherapy administration. Starting on cycle 1 day 1, patients took 300 mg of aspirin by mouth once daily for four cycles. Randomization of trial participants into treatment groups was not performed. Eight patients were included in the translational analysis: three from the first dose cohort and the first five from the second dose cohort.

TCRdb shows the sequencer as Illumina HiSeq 2500. Superscript III and a set of TRAV- and TRBV-specific primers were used to synthesize first-strand cDNA, so that both TCRalpha and TCRbeta chains were covered. TCRs were amplified with Phusion for approximately 18 PCR cycles, with a constant-region primer paired with the adapter attached to the V primers. The MessageAmp II aRNA Amplification Kit was used to amplify the isolated mRNA, with in vitro transcription run for approximately 15 hours at 37 degrees C. The Dynabeads mRNA DIRECT Purification Kit was used to isolate the mRNA for TCR sequencing. A second approximately 23-cycle Phusion PCR added indexed Illumina adapters, and products were purified with AMPure XP beads. The published analysis was carried out like this. Using custom Perl scripts, TCR sequences encoding the same protein were pooled, out-of-frame sequences were removed, and the abundance of each clonotype was computed. Any TCR sequence backed by just one read was left out of the analysis. The metrics used to describe the repertoires included Shannon entropy, Gini index, clonality, richness, and the frequency of TCRs shared between repertoires. The public sequencing data were trimmed at Q25 with fastp and processed into clonotypes with MiXCR by TCRdb, which kept only in-frame beta chains. Identical CDR3 proteins give one entry, which carries the most common genes and DNA. TCRdb, rather than the study authors, made the V and J calls. The sample table contains over 55,000 distinct CDR3 sequences; only one count was recorded for 30% to 40% of them. 11% of the sample lies in the top ten.

The time point label corresponds to: before trial treatment. Donors were enrolled in RACIN, a single-arm phase I dose-escalation trial combining nivolumab, ipilimumab, aspirin, low-dose cyclophosphamide and low-dose radiotherapy. To be eligible, a patient needed to have an advanced solid tumor that was TIL-negative. Reading from cysteine to phenylalanine, the CDR3 counts 15 amino acids. Only the CDR3 DNA stays, 45 bases, in frame from base 1. Germline trimming amounts to 5 bases on V and 7 bases on J, with 10 as the count of junction bases outside the gene matches. CDR1 is given as MNHEY and CDR2 as SMNVEV, both from the germline V gene (reference sequence).

In this chain, TRBV27 is recombined with TRBJ2-7; a stretch of 11 junction bases matches TRBD1. The sequence came from a female donor with ovarian cancer. The specimen comprised PBMCs, sampled before treatment. The CDR3 region: CASSRGQGATWEQYF. The sequenced DNA: TGTGCCAGCAGTCGCGGACAGGGGGCGACCTGGGAGCAGTACTTC.